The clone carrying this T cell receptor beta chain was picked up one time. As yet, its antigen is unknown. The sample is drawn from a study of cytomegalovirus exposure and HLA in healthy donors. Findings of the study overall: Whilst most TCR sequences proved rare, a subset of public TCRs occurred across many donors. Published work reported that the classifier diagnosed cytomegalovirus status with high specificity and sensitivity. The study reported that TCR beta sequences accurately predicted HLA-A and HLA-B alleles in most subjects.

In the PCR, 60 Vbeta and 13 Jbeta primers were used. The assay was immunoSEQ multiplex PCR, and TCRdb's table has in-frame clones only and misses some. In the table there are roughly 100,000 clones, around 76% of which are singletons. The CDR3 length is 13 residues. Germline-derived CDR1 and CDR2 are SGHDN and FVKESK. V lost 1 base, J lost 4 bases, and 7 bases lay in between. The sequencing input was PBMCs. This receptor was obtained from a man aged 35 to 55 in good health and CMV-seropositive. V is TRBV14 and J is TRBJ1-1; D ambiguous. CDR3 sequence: CASSQGSLTEAFF. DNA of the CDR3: TGTGCCAGCAGCCAAGGCAGTCTCACTGAAGCTTTCTTT.